Below, one T cell receptor beta chain is given with its context. Antigen specificity is unknown. The germline gives CDR1 WNHNN, CDR2 SYGVQD (reference sequence). The CDR3 has 12 amino acids. V lost 7 bases and J lost 9; bases outside the gene matches: 5. This entry belongs to a study of cytomegalovirus exposure and HLA in healthy donors. Study results and limitations: The tendency of first-cohort TCR clusters to co-occur in the 120 or so validation repertoires was identified by a subsequent analysis.

The assay was immunoSEQ multiplex PCR, and TCRdb's table has in-frame clones only and misses some. This sample has fewer than 75,000 clones, with around 94% found just once. This clonotype was sampled from a woman in her late teens or twenties in good health and CMV-seropositive. The specimen was PBMCs. The chain employs TRBV10-1 and TRBJ2-1, with 8 nucleotides matching TRBD2. The CDR3 DNA follows: TGCGCCAGCATGGTAGCGGGGATTGAGCAGTTCTTC. Encoded protein: CASMVAGIEQFF.